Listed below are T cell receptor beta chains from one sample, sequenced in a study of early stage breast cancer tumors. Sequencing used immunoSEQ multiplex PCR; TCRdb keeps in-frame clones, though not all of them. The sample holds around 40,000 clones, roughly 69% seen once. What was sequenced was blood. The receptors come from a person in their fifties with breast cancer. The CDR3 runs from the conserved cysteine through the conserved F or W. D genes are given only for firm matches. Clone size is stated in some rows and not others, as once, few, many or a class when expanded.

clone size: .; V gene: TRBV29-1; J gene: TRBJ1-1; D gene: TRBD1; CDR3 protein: CSVMGQLMNTEAFF; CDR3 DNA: TGCAGCGTCATGGGACAGCTCATGAACACTGAAGCTTTCTTT
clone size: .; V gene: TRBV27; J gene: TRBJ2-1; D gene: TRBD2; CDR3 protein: CASSLGTSAYNEQFF; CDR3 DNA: TGTGCCAGCAGTCTCGGGACTAGCGCTTACAATGAGCAGTTCTTC
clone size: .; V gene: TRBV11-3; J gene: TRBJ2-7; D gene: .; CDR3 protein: CASSLGSSYEQYF; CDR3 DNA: TGTGCCAGCAGCTTGGGGAGCTCCTACGAGCAGTACTTC
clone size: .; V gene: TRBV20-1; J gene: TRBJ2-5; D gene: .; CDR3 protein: CSARALQTQYF; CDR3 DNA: TGCAGTGCTAGAGCCCTTCAGACCCAGTACTTC
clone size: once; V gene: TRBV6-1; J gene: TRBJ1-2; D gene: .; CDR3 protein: CASSPTDHYGYTF; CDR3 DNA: TGTGCCAGCAGCCCGACAGACCACTATGGCTACACCTTC
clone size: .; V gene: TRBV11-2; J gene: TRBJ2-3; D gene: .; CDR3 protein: CASSLTPHSQYF; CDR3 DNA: TGTGCCAGCAGCTTAACCCCCCACTCGCAGTATTTT
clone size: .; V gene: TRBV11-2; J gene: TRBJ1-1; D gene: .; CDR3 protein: CASSYQGRMNTEAFF; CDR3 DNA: TGTGCCAGCAGCTACCAGGGGCGCATGAACACTGAAGCTTTCTTT
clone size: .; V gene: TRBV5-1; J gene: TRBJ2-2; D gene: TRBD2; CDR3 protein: CASSELAGGLTGELFF; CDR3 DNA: TGCGCCAGCAGCGAACTAGCGGGGGGACTCACCGGGGAGCTGTTTTTT
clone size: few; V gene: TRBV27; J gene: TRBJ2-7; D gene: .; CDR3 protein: CASSLSRDYLYEQYF; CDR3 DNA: TGTGCCAGCAGTTTATCCCGTGACTACCTCTACGAGCAGTACTTC
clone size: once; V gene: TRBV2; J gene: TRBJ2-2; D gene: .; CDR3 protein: CASSEGRVAVNTGELFF; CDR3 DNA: TGTGCCAGCAGTGAAGGTCGAGTAGCGGTGAACACCGGGGAGCTGTTTTTT
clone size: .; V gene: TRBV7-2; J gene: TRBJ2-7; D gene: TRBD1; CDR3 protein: CASSPLWDREVEQYF; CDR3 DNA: TGTGCCAGCAGCCCCCTTTGGGACAGGGAGGTCGAGCAGTACTTC
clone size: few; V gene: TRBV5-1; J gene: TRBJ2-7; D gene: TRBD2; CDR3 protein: CASSSSSPGLALSSYEQYF; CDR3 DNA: TGCGCCAGCAGCTCCTCATCACCGGGACTAGCCCTTAGCTCCTACGAGCAGTACTTC
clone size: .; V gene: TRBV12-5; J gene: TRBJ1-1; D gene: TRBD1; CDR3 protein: CASGLAGGTEAFF; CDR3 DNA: TGTGCTAGTGGTTTGGCAGGGGGCACTGAAGCTTTCTTT
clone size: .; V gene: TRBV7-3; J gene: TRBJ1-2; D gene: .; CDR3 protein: CASSSSGVYGYTF; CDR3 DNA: TGTGCCAGCAGCTCGTCGGGAGTTTATGGCTACACCTTC
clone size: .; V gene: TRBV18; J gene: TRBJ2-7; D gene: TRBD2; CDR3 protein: CASSPQGGSDVYEQYF; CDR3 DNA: TGTGCCAGCTCACCCCAGGGCGGGAGTGATGTTTACGAGCAGTACTTC
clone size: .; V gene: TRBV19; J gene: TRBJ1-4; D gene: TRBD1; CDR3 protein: CASSFLRDRGNEKLFF; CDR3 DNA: TGTGCCAGTAGTTTCCTCCGGGACAGGGGGAATGAAAAACTGTTTTTT
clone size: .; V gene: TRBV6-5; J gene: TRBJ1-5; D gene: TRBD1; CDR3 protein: CASRGQAPSQPQHF; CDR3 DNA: TGTGCCAGCAGAGGACAGGCCCCCTCTCAGCCCCAGCATTTT
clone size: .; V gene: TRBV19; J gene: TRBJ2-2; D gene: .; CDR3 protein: CASSGGSTTGELFF; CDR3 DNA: TGTGCCAGTAGTGGCGGCTCTACCACCGGGGAGCTGTTTTTT
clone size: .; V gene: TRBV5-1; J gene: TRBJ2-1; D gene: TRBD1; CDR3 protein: CASSGTQGADEQFF; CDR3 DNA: TGCGCCAGCAGCGGAACACAGGGGGCGGATGAGCAGTTCTTC
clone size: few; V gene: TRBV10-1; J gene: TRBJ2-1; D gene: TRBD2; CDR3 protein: CASSRLAGLQVEQFF; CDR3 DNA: TGCGCCAGCAGTCGGCTAGCGGGCCTACAAGTTGAGCAGTTCTTC
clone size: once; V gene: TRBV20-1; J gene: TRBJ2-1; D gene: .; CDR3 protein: CSANSYNEQFF; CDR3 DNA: TGCAGTGCGAATAGCTACAATGAGCAGTTCTTC
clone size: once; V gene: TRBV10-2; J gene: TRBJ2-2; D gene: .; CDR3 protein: CASSVGGPNTGELFF; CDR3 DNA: TGCGCCAGCAGTGTTGGGGGCCCGAACACCGGGGAGCTGTTTTTT
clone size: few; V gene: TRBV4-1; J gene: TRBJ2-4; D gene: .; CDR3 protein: CASSQVLELLAKNIQYF; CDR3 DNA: TGCGCCAGCAGCCAAGTACTAGAGCTTCTAGCCAAAAACATTCAGTACTTC
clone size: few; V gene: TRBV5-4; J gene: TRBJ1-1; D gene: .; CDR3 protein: CASSQRNTEAFF; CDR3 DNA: TGTGCCAGCAGCCAGCGGAACACTGAAGCTTTCTTT
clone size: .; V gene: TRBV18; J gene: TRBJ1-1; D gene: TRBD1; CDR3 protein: CASSPLGQGNTEAFF; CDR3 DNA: TGTGCCAGCTCACCTCTTGGACAGGGGAACACTGAAGCTTTCTTT
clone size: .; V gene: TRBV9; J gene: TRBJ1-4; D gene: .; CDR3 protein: CASSGTGTEKLFF; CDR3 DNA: TGTGCCAGCAGCGGGACGGGAACTGAAAAACTGTTTTTT
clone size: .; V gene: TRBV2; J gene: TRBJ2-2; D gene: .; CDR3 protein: CASSEGAGAYTGELFF; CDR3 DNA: TGTGCCAGCAGTGAGGGGGCAGGGGCTTACACCGGGGAGCTGTTTTTT
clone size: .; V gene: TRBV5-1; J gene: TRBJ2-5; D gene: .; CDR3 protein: CASSLVEVEETQYF; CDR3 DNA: TGCGCCAGCAGCTTGGTGGAGGTTGAAGAGACCCAGTACTTC
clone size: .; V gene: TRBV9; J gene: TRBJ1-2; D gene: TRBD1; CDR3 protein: CASTYGQGAYGYTF; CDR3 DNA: TGTGCCAGCACCTACGGACAGGGCGCGTATGGCTACACCTTC
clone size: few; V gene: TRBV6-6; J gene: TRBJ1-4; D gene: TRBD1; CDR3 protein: CASSYPDDRGKLFF; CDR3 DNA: TGTGCCAGCAGTTACCCAGACGACAGGGGAAAACTGTTTTTT
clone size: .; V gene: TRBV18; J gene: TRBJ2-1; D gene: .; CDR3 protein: CASSPPVGVYNEQFF; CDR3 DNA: TGTGCCAGCTCACCCCCCGTCGGGGTATACAATGAGCAGTTCTTC
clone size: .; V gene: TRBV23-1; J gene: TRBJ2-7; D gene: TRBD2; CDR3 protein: CASSQSKPASGSSYEQYF; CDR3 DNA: TGCGCCAGCAGTCAATCGAAACCTGCTAGCGGGAGCTCCTACGAGCAGTACTTC
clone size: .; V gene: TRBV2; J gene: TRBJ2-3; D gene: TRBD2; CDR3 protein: CASSRNSGGAGDTQYF; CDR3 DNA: TGTGCCAGCAGTCGTAATAGCGGGGGGGCAGGGGATACGCAGTATTTT
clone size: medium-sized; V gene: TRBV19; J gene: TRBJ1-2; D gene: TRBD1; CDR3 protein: CASSIDPQGAGGYTF; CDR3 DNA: TGTGCCAGTAGTATAGACCCTCAGGGGGCTGGTGGCTACACCTTC
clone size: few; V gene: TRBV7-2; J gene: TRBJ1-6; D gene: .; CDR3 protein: CASTPGTYNSPLHF; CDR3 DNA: TGTGCCAGCACCCCAGGGACCTATAATTCACCCCTCCACTTT
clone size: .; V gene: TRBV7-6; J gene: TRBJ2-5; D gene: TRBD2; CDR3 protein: CASSLEAGGGETQYF; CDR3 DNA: TGTGCCAGCAGCTTAGAAGCGGGGGGCGGGGAGACCCAGTACTTC
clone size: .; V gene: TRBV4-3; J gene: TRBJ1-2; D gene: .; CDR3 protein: CASSHSGRSYGYTF; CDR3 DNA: TGCGCCAGCAGCCACAGCGGACGGAGCTATGGCTACACCTTC
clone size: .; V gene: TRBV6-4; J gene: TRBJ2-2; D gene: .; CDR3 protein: CASSDSGGLATGELFF; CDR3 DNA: TGTGCCAGCAGTGACTCGGGTGGGCTGGCCACCGGGGAGCTGTTTTTT
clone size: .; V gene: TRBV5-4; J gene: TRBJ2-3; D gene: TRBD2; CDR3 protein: CASSLALAGDTDTQYF; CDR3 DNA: TGTGCCAGCAGCTTAGCCCTAGCGGGAGATACAGATACGCAGTATTTT
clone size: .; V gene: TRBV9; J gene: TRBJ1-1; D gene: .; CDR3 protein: CASSVAPSSQKLNTEAFF; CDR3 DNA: TGTGCCAGCAGCGTAGCCCCCTCCTCACAGAAATTGAACACTGAAGCTTTCTTT
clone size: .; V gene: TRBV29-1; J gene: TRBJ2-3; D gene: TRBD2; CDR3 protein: CSVEVLADPSTDTQYF; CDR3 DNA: TGCAGCGTTGAGGTACTAGCGGACCCTAGCACAGATACGCAGTATTTT
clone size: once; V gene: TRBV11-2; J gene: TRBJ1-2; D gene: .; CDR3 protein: CASSSLAGRINYGYTF; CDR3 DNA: TGTGCCAGCAGCTCCCTGGCGGGACGGATCAACTATGGCTACACCTTC
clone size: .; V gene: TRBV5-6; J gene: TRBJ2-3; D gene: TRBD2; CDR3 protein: CASSSSGGLDTQYF; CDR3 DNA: TGTGCCAGCAGCAGTAGCGGGGGGCTAGATACGCAGTATTTT
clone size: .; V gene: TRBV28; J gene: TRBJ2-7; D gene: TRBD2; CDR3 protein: CASSLSGRDYEQYF; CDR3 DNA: TGTGCCAGCAGTTTAAGCGGGAGGGACTACGAGCAGTACTTC
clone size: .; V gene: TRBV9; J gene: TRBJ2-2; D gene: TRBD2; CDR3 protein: CASLTQVSGVNTGELFF; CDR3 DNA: TGTGCCAGCCTCACTCAGGTTAGCGGGGTTAACACCGGGGAGCTGTTTTTT
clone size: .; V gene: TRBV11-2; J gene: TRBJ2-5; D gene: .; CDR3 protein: CASSPRAGSGGETQYF; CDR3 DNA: TGTGCCAGCAGCCCGAGGGCGGGGTCGGGTGGGGAGACCCAGTACTTC
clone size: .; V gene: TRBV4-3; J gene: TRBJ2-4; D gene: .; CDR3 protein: CASSQDRMLALNIQYF; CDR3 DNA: TGCGCCAGCAGCCAAGATCGTATGCTAGCGCTAAACATTCAGTACTTC
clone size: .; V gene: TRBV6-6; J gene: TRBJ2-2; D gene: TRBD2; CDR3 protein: CASKSRGGMGTGELFF; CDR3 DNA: TGTGCCAGCAAATCACGGGGGGGCATGGGAACCGGGGAGCTGTTTTTT
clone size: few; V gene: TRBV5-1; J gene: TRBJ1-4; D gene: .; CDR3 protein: CASSLSATNEKLFF; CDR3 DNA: TGCGCCAGCAGCTTGTCCGCAACTAATGAAAAACTGTTTTTT
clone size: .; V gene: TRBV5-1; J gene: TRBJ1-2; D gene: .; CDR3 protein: CASSYLQTYGYTF; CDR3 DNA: TGCGCCAGCAGCTACTTACAGACCTATGGCTACACCTTC
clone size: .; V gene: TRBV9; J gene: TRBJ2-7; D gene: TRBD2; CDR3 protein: CASSVDSGSPYEQYF; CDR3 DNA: TGTGCCAGCAGCGTCGATAGCGGGTCGCCCTACGAGCAGTACTTC
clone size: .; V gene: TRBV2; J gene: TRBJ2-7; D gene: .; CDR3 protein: CAGGGTSSYEQYF; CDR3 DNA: TGTGCCGGGGGCGGAACGAGCTCCTACGAGCAGTACTTC
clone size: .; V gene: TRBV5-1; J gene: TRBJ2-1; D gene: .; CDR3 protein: CASNGDEQFF; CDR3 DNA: TGCGCCAGCAACGGGGATGAGCAGTTCTTC